The rows below give T cell receptor beta chains drawn from one sample of a study of cytomegalovirus exposure and HLA in healthy donors. Here immunoSEQ multiplex PCR was the method, and the copy in TCRdb shows in-frame clones only, minus some. Of 100,000 to 150,000 clones listed, about 80% are singletons. The sequencing input was PBMCs. Receptor source: a man aged 30 to 39 in good health and CMV-seronegative. The CDR3 runs from the conserved cysteine through the conserved F or W. D genes are given only for firm matches. A clone size is listed for some rows: how often the clone was seen (once, few, many), or a class if it is expanded.

-	TRBV2	TRBJ1-1	once	CASGPSTLHTEAFF	TGTGCCAGCGGGCCGAGTACGCTCCACACTGAAGCTTTCTTT
TRBD2	TRBV27	TRBJ2-7	-	CASSLISGRYPYEPYF	TGTGCCAGCAGTTTGATTAGCGGGAGGTACCCCTACGAGCCGTACTTC
TRBD2	TRBV7-2	TRBJ2-7	-	CASSLGGLAGGLTRYEQYF	TGTGCCAGCAGCCTCGGCGGACTAGCGGGAGGCCTCACCCGTTACGAGCAGTACTTC
TRBD2	TRBV4-3	TRBJ2-1	-	CASSHAGLAGINEQFF	TGCGCCAGCAGCCATGCTGGACTAGCGGGGATTAATGAGCAGTTCTTC
TRBD1	TRBV29-1	TRBJ1-2	once	CSVDPRTGDGYTF	TGCAGCGTCGACCCGCGGACAGGGGATGGCTACACCTTC
TRBD2	TRBV7-8	TRBJ2-1	-	CASSLSGRAVSYNEQFF	TGTGCCAGCAGCTTAAGCGGGAGGGCCGTTTCCTACAATGAGCAGTTCTTC
-	TRBV7-6	TRBJ1-4	few	CASSPSQGLTNEKLFF	TGTGCCAGCAGCCCATCTCAGGGGCTCACTAATGAAAAACTGTTTTTT
TRBD1	TRBV23-1	TRBJ1-5	-	CASSQYGQGSTQPQHF	TGCGCCAGCAGTCAATATGGACAGGGCTCTACTCAGCCCCAGCATTTT
TRBD1	TRBV7-3	TRBJ1-1	-	CASRSDRDTEAFF	TGTGCCAGCAGGTCGGACAGGGACACTGAAGCTTTCTTT
-	TRBV5-4	TRBJ2-7	-	CASSIRGRYEQYF	TGTGCCAGCAGCATCAGGGGCCGCTACGAGCAGTACTTC
TRBD2	TRBV9	TRBJ2-1	once	CASSVGGRLRRDEQFF	TGTGCCAGCAGCGTAGGCGGGAGGCTAAGGCGCGATGAGCAGTTCTTC
-	TRBV30	TRBJ1-1	-	CAWSVAGGTEAFF	TGTGCCTGGAGTGTAGCGGGGGGCACTGAAGCTTTCTTT
-	TRBV4-3	TRBJ2-1	few	CASSQDLSYNEQFF	TGCGCCAGCAGCCAAGATCTCTCCTACAATGAGCAGTTCTTC
-	TRBV19	TRBJ2-5	-	CASSSIWGERRETQYF	TGTGCCAGTAGCTCAATCTGGGGGGAGAGACGAGAGACCCAGTACTTC
-	TRBV5-1	TRBJ1-1	once	CASSLEALENTEAFF	TGCGCCAGCAGCTTGGAAGCGTTGGAAAACACTGAAGCTTTCTTT
TRBD2	TRBV4-1	TRBJ2-7	-	CASSLLAGYEQYF	TGCGCCAGCAGCCTACTAGCGGGATACGAGCAGTACTTC
TRBD1	TRBV28	TRBJ1-4	-	CASRSPGQGRDLFF	TGTGCCAGCAGGTCACCGGGACAGGGCCGCGATCTGTTTTTT
TRBD1	TRBV5-1	TRBJ2-1	-	CASSSDRVNEQFF	TGCGCCAGCAGCTCGGACAGGGTCAATGAGCAGTTCTTC
-	TRBV10-2	TRBJ2-5	-	CASSRGREETQYF	TGCGCCAGCAGCAGAGGTCGCGAGGAGACCCAGTACTTC
-	TRBV27	TRBJ2-2	-	CASSFVWTLNTGELFF	TGTGCCAGCAGTTTCGTTTGGACATTGAACACCGGGGAGCTGTTTTTT
-	TRBV7-9	TRBJ1-2	once	CASSLDTRVGYTF	TGTGCCAGCAGCTTAGACACCAGGGTTGGCTACACCTTC
-	TRBV5-1	TRBJ2-7	-	CASSDDRTSSYEQYF	TGCGCCAGCTCTGACGACAGGACGAGCTCCTACGAGCAGTACTTC
TRBD2	TRBV7-2	TRBJ2-7	-	CASSTRRLAGAEQYF	TGTGCCAGCAGTACCCGGCGACTAGCGGGAGCCGAGCAGTACTTC
TRBD2	TRBV27	TRBJ2-1	-	CASSTRTSENNEQFF	TGTGCCAGCAGCACCCGGACTAGCGAGAACAATGAGCAGTTCTTC
-	TRBV5-1	TRBJ2-7	once	CASQRGRSSYEQYF	TGCGCCAGCCAACGGGGGAGAAGCTCCTACGAGCAGTACTTC
-	TRBV29-1	TRBJ2-6	few	CSVRGYGANVLTF	TGCAGCGTTCGGGGGTATGGGGCCAACGTCCTGACTTTC
TRBD1	TRBV10-3	TRBJ2-7	-	CAITDRGQDEQYF	TGTGCCATCACCGACAGGGGGCAAGACGAGCAGTACTTC
TRBD2	TRBV6-5	TRBJ2-7	-	CASKGGLAGEQYF	TGTGCCAGCAAAGGAGGACTAGCGGGAGAGCAGTACTTC
TRBD2	TRBV6-5	TRBJ2-7	-	CASSYSGGNYEQYF	TGTGCCAGCAGTTACTCGGGGGGGAACTACGAGCAGTACTTC
TRBD2	TRBV28	TRBJ2-7	few	CASSFPSGEHHEQYF	TGTGCCAGCAGTTTTCCTAGCGGGGAGCACCACGAGCAGTACTTC
-	TRBV9	TRBJ2-5	once	CASSVGGTGIRTQYF	TGTGCCAGCAGCGTAGGGGGCACAGGGATTAGGACCCAGTACTTC
TRBD2	TRBV7-3	TRBJ2-1	-	CASSLTPSGSFNEQFF	TGTGCCAGCAGCTTAACCCCCAGCGGGAGTTTCAATGAGCAGTTCTTC
TRBD1	TRBV30	TRBJ1-5	-	CAWSWGDSLTRGQPQHF	TGTGCCTGGAGTTGGGGGGACAGTCTTACCCGAGGTCAGCCCCAGCATTTT
-	TRBV9	TRBJ2-1	-	CASSVSGGISYNEQFF	TGTGCCAGCAGCGTATCCGGCGGGATCTCCTACAATGAGCAGTTCTTC
-	TRBV10-1	TRBJ2-7	-	CASSEPGQGAYEQYF	TGCGCCAGCAGTGAACCGGGACAAGGGGCTTACGAGCAGTACTTC
-	TRBV7-9	TRBJ2-1	-	CTSSERDSSDEQFF	TGTACCAGCAGCGAAAGGGACTCTTCAGATGAGCAGTTCTTC